This T cell receptor (beta chain) was captured in a study of CXCR3-negative and CXCR3-positive naive CD8 T cells. As for the study in general: There were 110 million to 150 million TRB reads altogether, and each library had about 1.5 +/- 0.3 million of them.

Findings of the study overall: Researchers report that CXCR3-positive naive cells carry more hydrophobic TRB CDR3s than CXCR3-negative naive cells. Naive cells, whether CXCR3-negative or CXCR3-positive, had similar TRBV-TRBJ usage, while memory cells differed.

In regard to this clonotype: Its antigen is unidentified.

In germline, CDR1 is MNHEY, CDR2 SVGEGT. This CDR3 is built from 14 residues. 5' RACE with UMI labels generated the TRB cDNA libraries. TCRdb re-called the 5' RACE reads and shows each CDR3 protein once, DNA omitted. The listing records roughly 63,000 distinct CDR3 sequences. A few hundred thousand cells per CD8+ T cell subset were flow-sorted in triplicate. This receptor was obtained from a human donor in good health. Some clones in this sample may be carry-over from other donors' samples. V gene TRBV6-2 or TRBV6-3 combines with J gene TRBJ2-2; TCRdb proposes TRBD2, but this gene call is untestable without DNA. The sequenced sample was naive CXCR3+ CD8+ T cells from blood. The sample's subset: CD45RO-CCR7+CD27+CD95- naive CD8+ T cells expressing CXCR3 (TNR3+). The CDR3 sequence is CASSYLAGAGELFF.